This TCR beta chain was identified during a study of metastatic and nonmetastatic thyroid tumors. Overall study context: For malignant and benign thyroid patients, tumor or nodule tissue and blood were the sources whose repertoires were compared.

This clone was observed at least ten times. What it binds is unknown. Before thyroid surgery, none of the patients had received any treatment. TCRdb re-called the PCR reads via MiXCR. The data hold 35,000 to 55,000 clones, with about 25% observed a single time. Trimming cost V 4 bases and J 9 bases; bases outside gene matches: 12. CDR1 is SGDLS and CDR2 is YYNGEE in the germline V gene. This CDR3 has 15 amino acids. Regarding the study as a whole: In both blood and tumor samples, TCR beta diversity was reported significantly higher for malignant than benign nodules.

This TCR was recovered from a male donor with papillary thyroid cancer or a benign thyroid nodule (not recorded which). Some clones in this sample may be carry-over from other donors' samples. The V and J genes are TRBV9 and TRBJ2-1; 8 nucleotides agree with TRBD2. Sequencing was done on a sample of blood. The CDR3 loop is CASSSPGLGIREQFF. CDR3 bases: TGTGCCAGCAGCTCACCGGGACTAGGTATCCGTGAGCAGTTCTTC.